A single sample gave rise to the 16 T cell receptor beta chains below, sequenced in a study of T-cell memory formation after mild COVID-19 (dated by TCRdb to the early 2020s). The library came from 5' RACE. The reads were generated on an Illumina NovaSeq 6000. Using fastp trimming at Q25 and MiXCR clonotype assembly, TCRdb reanalyzed the public sequencing data and kept in-frame beta chains. For every CDR3 protein sequence, its rows merge into one entry that carries the most common genes and DNA. This sample is represented by 350,000 to 500,000 distinct CDR3 sequences; approximately 19% of them were singletons. The top ten hold 20% to 25% of the sample. The sequenced material came from PBMCs or a T cell subset sorted from them (not recorded which). These TCRs come from a man younger than 30 who had mild COVID-19 (a few samples of this study predate the infection). The sample titles of this study are shuffled in the database, so cell type and time point are left out; the donor was told from shared clones.

This chain connects TRBV15 to TRBJ1-1; TRBD1 aligns across 7 bases. V lost 4 bases, J lost 1 base, and 6 bases stayed unmatched. Germline CDR1 and CDR2: LNHNV and YYDKDF (reference sequence). The CDR3 contains 15 residues. The CDR3 loop reads CATSKGGQRNTEAFF. The CDR3 nucleotides are TGTGCCACCAGCAAAGGGGGACAGAGGAACACTGAAGCTTTCTTT. Supplemented by reference TRBV15 and TRBJ1-1, the full variable domain reads DAMVIQNPRYQVTQFGKPVTLSCSQTLNHNVMYWYQQKSSQAPKLLFHYYDKDFNNEADTPDNFQSRRPNTSFCFLDIRSPGLGDTAMYLCATSKGGQRNTEAFFGQGTRLTVV.

This clonotype was recorded many times. The V call is TRBV5-4, the J call TRBJ2-1; D is unresolved. CDR3 size: 16 residues. V was trimmed by 4 bases and J by 0 bases, leaving 14 bases between them. The germline gives CDR1 SGHNT, CDR2 YYREEE (reference sequence). CDR3 sequence (DNA): TGTGCCAGCAGCACCTTGGAAAGGAGCTCCTACAATGAGCAGTTCTTC. Amino acid sequence: CASSTLERSSYNEQFF.

This clonotype was counted only a few times. The genes are TRBV7-9 and TRBJ1-3; no definite D call. V gave up 5 bases and J gave up 8 bases, with 13 bases separating them. The germline V gene has CDR1 SEHNR and CDR2 FQNEAQ (reference sequence). CDR3 size: 13 residues. CDR3 bases: TGTGCCAGCAGCACCCGGTCCGTGGACACCATATATTTT. It is translated as CASSTRSVDTIYF.

This clonotype occurred a few times. The V gene is TRBV4-1, the J gene TRBJ1-1; 7 bases line up with TRBD1. The CDR3 sequence is 14 residues long. J gave up 8 bases and V 2 bases, and 8 bases lay outside the gene matches. The germline gives CDR1 MGHRA, CDR2 YSYEKL. CDR3 sequence: CASSQYGTAVEAFF. The DNA of the CDR3 is TGCGCCAGCAGCCAATATGGGACAGCGGTAGAAGCTTTCTTT.

This clonotype was detected only a few times. The chain employs TRBV9 and TRBJ2-7; 9 bases are a match to TRBD2. The V segment lost 4 bases and the J segment 3 bases; nucleotides outside the gene matches: 8. The germline CDR1 and CDR2 sequences are SGDLS and YYNGEE. The length of the CDR3 is 15 residues. The CDR3 DNA reads as TGTGCCAGCAGCCGATTAGGGACTAGCAACTACGAGCAGTACTTC. This sequence encodes CASSRLGTSNYEQYF. The full variable domain, in which reference TRBV9 and TRBJ2-7 provide the parts outside the CDR3, is DSGVTQTPKHLITATGQRVTLRCSPRSGDLSVYWYQQSLDQGLQFLIQYYNGEERAKGNILERFSAQQFPDLHSELNLSSLELGDSALYFCASSRLGTSNYEQYFGPGTRLTVT.

The CDR3 loop reads CASSPLEGNTEAFF. For the CDR3, the DNA is TGCGCCAGCAGCCCCCTCGAGGGAAACACTGAAGCTTTCTTT. The chain couples TRBV4-1 to TRBJ1-1; D not resolved. V lost 4 bases to trimming and J lost 2 bases, with 11 bases between them. The germline gives CDR1 MGHRA, CDR2 YSYEKL. The CDR3 covers 14 residues.

The genes are TRBV7-6 and TRBJ1-1, with 8 nucleotides matching TRBD1. This CDR3 has 13 amino acids. With 8 bases clipped from V and 2 bases from J, the junction kept 4 bases outside the gene matches. The germline V gene encodes CDR1 SGHVS and CDR2 FNYEAQ. DNA of the CDR3: TGTGCCAGCCTACAGGGGGTTAACACTGAAGCTTTCTTT. Encoded protein: CASLQGVNTEAFF.

There are a few counts of this clonotype. V usage is TRBV4-2 and J usage is TRBJ1-6; 7 nucleotides line up with TRBD1. Germline V CDR1 and CDR2: LGHNA, YNFKEQ. The CDR3 extends over 15 amino acids. Trimming removed 2 bases from V and 8 bases from J; junction bases left unmatched: 6. The CDR3 nucleotides are TGTGCCAGCAGCCAACCTCAGGGGGAGGATTCACCCCTCCACTTT. This translates into CASSQPQGEDSPLHF.

This clonotype turned up a few times. This sequence joins TRBV3-1 and TRBJ2-6; D uncertain. The germline gives CDR1 LGHDT, CDR2 YNNKEL (reference sequence). V was pared by 5 bases and J by 0 bases, with 11 bases between. CDR3 length: 16 amino acids. The DNA of the CDR3 is TGTGCCAGCAGCTCGAATAGATACTCTGGGGCCAACGTCCTGACTTTC. Encoded protein: CASSSNRYSGANVLTF.

The genes are TRBV7-3 and TRBJ2-5; 14 bases agree with TRBD2. Trimming removed 9 bases from V and 4 bases from J; junction bases left unmatched: 1. Per germline, CDR1 SGHTA and CDR2 FQGTGA. The CDR3 is 13 residues long. CDR3 in amino acids: CASGLAGGETQYF. CDR3 bases: TGTGCCAGTGGACTAGCGGGGGGAGAGACCCAGTACTTC. Supplemented by reference TRBV7-3 and TRBJ2-5, the full variable domain reads GAGVSQTPSNKVTEKGKYVELRCDPISGHTALYWYRQSLGQGPEFLIYFQGTGAADDSGLPNDRFFAVRPEGSVSTLKIQRTERGDSAVYLCASGLAGGETQYFGPGTRLLVL.

The V call is TRBV7-8, the J call TRBJ1-1; D uncertain. Trimming removed 3 bases from V and 0 bases from J, with 8 bases in between. Germline values: CDR1 SGHVS, CDR2 FQNEAQ. CDR3 length equals 14 residues. CDR3 coding DNA: TGTGCCAGCAGCTTTCCCCCCATGAACACTGAAGCTTTCTTT. This encodes CASSFPPMNTEAFF.

The gene calls are TRBV10-3 and TRBJ2-7; tentative D call: TRBD1 (6 bases). V lost 11 bases, J lost 4 bases, and 15 bases lay in between. Germline CDR1 is ENHRY and CDR2 is SYGVKD. CDR3 length equals 12 residues. This CDR3 is CADKQGCYEQYV. CDR3 DNA: TGTGCCGACAAACAGGGATGTTACGAGCAGTACGTC.

This chain connects TRBV30 to TRBJ1-2; D perhaps matches TRBD1 (5 bases). The CDR3 covers 13 residues. The V gene lost 5 bases and the J gene lost 2 bases, with 12 bases spanning the gap. Per germline, CDR1 GTSNPN and CDR2 SVGIG (reference sequence). CDR3 loop: CAWSDTRNYGYTF. DNA of the CDR3: TGTGCCTGGTCGGACACCAGAAACTATGGCTACACCTTC.

This clonotype has only a few counts. The chain carries TRBV9 and TRBJ2-4, with no clear D. This CDR3 comprises 14 residues. CDR1 is SGDLS and CDR2 is YYNGEE in the germline V gene. V shed 0 bases and J shed 0 bases, with 4 bases lying between them. CDR3 loop: CASSVGTAKNIQYF. The CDR3 DNA reads TGTGCCAGCAGCGTAGGGACAGCCAAAAACATTCAGTACTTC.

This clonotype appeared many times. This chain uses TRBV29-1 with TRBJ2-7, with D perhaps matching TRBD1 (6 bases). The V gene's germline CDR1 is SQVTM and CDR2 ANQGSEA. V was trimmed by 6 bases and J by 3 bases, leaving 15 bases between them. The CDR3 extends over 13 amino acids. The CDR3 nucleotides are TGCAGCGTCACAACAGGGATCAGCTACGAGCAGTACTTC. Translation gives CSVTTGISYEQYF.

This clonotype was seen ten or more times. The chain employs TRBV5-1 and TRBJ2-3; D may be TRBD1 (6 bases). Germline values: CDR1 SGHRS, CDR2 YFSETQ. The CDR3 covers 15 residues. V was shortened by 1 base and J by 1 base, with 10 bases between the two germline ends. The CDR3 bases are TGCGCCAGCAGCTTGCAGGGGATGGGCACAGATACGCAGTATTTT. This encodes CASSLQGMGTDTQYF. The full variable domain, its missing parts supplied by reference TRBV5-1 and TRBJ2-3, is KAGVTQTPRYLIKTRGQQVTLSCSPISGHRSVSWYQQTPGQGLQFLFEYFSETQRNKGNFPGRFSGRQFSNSRSEMNVSTLELGDSALYLCASSLQGMGTDTQYFGPGTRLTVL.